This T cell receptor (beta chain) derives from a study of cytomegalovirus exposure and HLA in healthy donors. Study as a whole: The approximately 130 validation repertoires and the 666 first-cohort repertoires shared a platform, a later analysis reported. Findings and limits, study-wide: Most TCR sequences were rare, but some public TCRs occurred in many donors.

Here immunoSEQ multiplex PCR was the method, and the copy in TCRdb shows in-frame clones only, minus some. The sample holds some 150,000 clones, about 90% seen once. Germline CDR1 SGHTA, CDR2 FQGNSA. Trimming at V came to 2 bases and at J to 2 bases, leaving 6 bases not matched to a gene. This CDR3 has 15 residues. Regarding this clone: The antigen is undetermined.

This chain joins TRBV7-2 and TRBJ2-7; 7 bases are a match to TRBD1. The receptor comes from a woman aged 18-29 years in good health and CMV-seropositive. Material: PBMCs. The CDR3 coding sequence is TGTGCCAGCAGCTTAACAGGGGTGGGGGCCTACGAGCAGTACTTC. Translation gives CASSLTGVGAYEQYF.